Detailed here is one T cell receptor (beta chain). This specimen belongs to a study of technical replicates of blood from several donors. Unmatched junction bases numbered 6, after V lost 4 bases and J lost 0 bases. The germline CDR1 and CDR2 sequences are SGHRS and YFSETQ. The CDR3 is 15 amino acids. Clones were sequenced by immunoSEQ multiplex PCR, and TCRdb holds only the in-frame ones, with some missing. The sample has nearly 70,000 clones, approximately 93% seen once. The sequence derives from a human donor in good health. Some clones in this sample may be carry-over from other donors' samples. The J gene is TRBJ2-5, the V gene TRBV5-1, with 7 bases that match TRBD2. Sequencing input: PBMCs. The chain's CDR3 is CASSLAGDHQETQYF. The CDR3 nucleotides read TGCGCCAGCAGCCTGGCGGGGGACCACCAAGAGACCCAGTACTTC.